A single sample is the source of the 18 T cell receptor beta chains below, sequenced in a study of cytomegalovirus exposure and HLA in healthy donors. PCR involved 60 Vbeta and 13 Jbeta primers. Profiling relied on immunoSEQ multiplex PCR, and the TCRdb table lists in-frame clones only, not all of them. The sample includes about 110,000 clones, 70% to 90% seen only once; the top ten take approximately 1.8%. Sequenced: PBMCs. These receptors all come from a man between 40 and 49 years old in good health and CMV-seronegative.

The rearrangement joins TRBV5-6 to TRBJ2-1, with 14 nucleotides matching TRBD2. The germline V gene encodes CDR1 SGHDT and CDR2 YYEEEE. This CDR3 has 17 amino acids. The junction had 11 bases not matched to a gene; V was cut back by 4 bases and J by 8 bases. The DNA of the CDR3 is TGTGCCAGCAGCCTCCGACTAGCGGGGGGGTTGGGGGATGAGCAGTTCTTC. Translation: CASSLRLAGGLGDEQFF. Based on the CDR3 plus reference TRBV5-6 and TRBJ2-1, the full variable domain is DAGVTQSPTHLIKTRGQQVTLRCSPKSGHDTVSWYQQALGQGPQFIFQYYEEEERQRGNFPDRFSGHQFPNYSSELNVNALLLGDSALYLCASSLRLAGGLGDEQFFGPGTRLTVL.

The chain employs TRBV6-4 and TRBJ2-2; D ambiguous. This CDR3 has 14 residues. The V gene's germline CDR1 is MRHNA and CDR2 SNTAGT. V lost 4 bases to trimming and J lost 4 bases, with 10 bases between them. CDR3 nucleotide sequence: TGTGCCAGCAGTGCTAGAGCCGGCACCGGGGAGCTGTTTTTT. Translated, it gives CASSARAGTGELFF.

The rearrangement uses TRBV5-4 and TRBJ2-1, with D possibly matching TRBD1 (5 bases). Deletions cut 0 bases from V and 0 bases from J, with 10 bases between. Germline assignment: CDR1 SGHNT and CDR2 YYREEE (reference sequence). This CDR3 comprises 16 residues. DNA for the CDR3: TGTGCCAGCAGCTTGGAAAGTAGGGGCTCCTACAATGAGCAGTTCTTC. It codes for CASSLESRGSYNEQFF.

This sequence joins TRBV19 and TRBJ2-2; 8 nucleotides match TRBD2. CDR1 LNHDA and CDR2 SQIVND come from the germline V gene (reference sequence). J lost 2 bases, V lost 2 bases, and 4 bases had no gene match. CDR3 length: 16 residues. The CDR3 DNA sequence: TGTGCCAGTAGTATACTAAGCGGGGGTAACACCGGGGAGCTGTTTTTT. Protein: CASSILSGGNTGELFF.

This chain uses TRBV6-5 with TRBJ1-2; 7 bases map to TRBD1. The CDR3 has 12 residues. Germline V CDR1 and CDR2: MNHEY, SVGAGI. The trim removed 5 bases at V and 7 bases at J, leaving 4 bases unmatched. CDR3 sequence reads: CASSTTGTGYTF. CDR3 bases: TGTGCCAGCAGTACGACAGGGACTGGCTACACCTTC.

This clone was detected only a few times. The genes are TRBV4-3 and TRBJ2-1; tentative D call: TRBD2 (6 bases). V dropped 1 base and J dropped 5 bases, with 9 bases sitting between them. CDR1 is LGHNA, CDR2 YSLEER, per germline. The CDR3 totals 14 residues. The CDR3 here is CASSQGDWHNEQFF. CDR3 bases: TGCGCCAGCAGCCAAGGGGACTGGCACAATGAGCAGTTCTTC.

The rearrangement uses TRBV5-1 and TRBJ2-5; 7 bases are shared with TRBD2. V lost 0 bases, J lost 5 bases, and 4 bases stayed unmatched. CDR1 SGHRS and CDR2 YFSETQ come from the germline V gene. The CDR3 has 14 residues. The CDR3 spells CASSLGTSEETQYF. The DNA of the CDR3 is TGCGCCAGCAGCTTGGGGACTAGTGAGGAGACCCAGTACTTC.

The chain couples TRBV5-5 to TRBJ1-1; D is uncertain. CDR1 is SGHKS, CDR2 YYEKEE, per germline (reference sequence). The V end lost 1 base, the J end lost 0 bases, and 13 bases lay between the germline ends. This CDR3 spans 16 amino acids. The CDR3 reads CASSLSRGLMNTEAFF. The CDR3 nucleotides read TGTGCCAGCAGCTTGTCACGCGGACTCATGAACACTGAAGCTTTCTTT.

The chain joins TRBV6-1 to TRBJ1-5; D ambiguous. The CDR3 totals 13 residues. Trimming took off 7 bases at V and 3 bases at J, with 10 bases between the two ends. Per the germline V gene, CDR1 is MNHNS and CDR2 is SASEGT. The CDR3 loop is CASTVPPNQPQHF. Here the CDR3 DNA reads TGTGCCAGCACCGTCCCCCCCAATCAGCCCCAGCATTTT.

Points on this clone: At one end the junction does not follow the germline gene, possibly because of a read error. The rearrangement joins TRBV18 to TRBJ1-1, with D possibly being TRBD1 (6 bases). Germline V gene data show CDR1 as KGHSH and CDR2 as LQKENI. The CDR3 spans 17 residues. The CDR3 loop is CASSPMDRLSLKTEAFF. In DNA form, the CDR3 reads TGTGCCAGCTCACCCATGGACAGATTAAGCCTGAAGACTGAAGCTTTCTTT.

The chain carries TRBV2 and TRBJ1-5, with 7 bases lining up with TRBD1. CDR1 is SNHLY, CDR2 FYNNEI, per germline. The CDR3 runs 17 residues. The trim removed 3 bases at V and 0 bases at J, leaving 8 bases unmatched. CDR3 coding DNA: TGTGCCAGCAGTGATTTCGGGACAGACAATAGCAATCAGCCCCAGCATTTT. Protein product: CASSDFGTDNSNQPQHF.

This clone was picked up one time. The rearrangement joins TRBV15 to TRBJ2-6; a weak D match, TRBD1 (5 bases). V lost 0 bases and J 4 bases, leaving 16 bases between the germline ends. CDR1 is LNHNV and CDR2 is YYDKDF in the germline V gene (reference sequence). This CDR3 has 18 residues. In nucleotides, the CDR3 is TGTGCCACCAGCAGAGAAAGAGACAGCCTGGCGGGGGCCAACGTCCTGACTTTC. Its protein is CATSRERDSLAGANVLTF.

This clone was seen once. The chain has TRBV2 and TRBJ1-4; 7 nucleotides line up with TRBD1. The CDR3 is 15 amino acids. The germline gives CDR1 SNHLY, CDR2 FYNNEI. J was trimmed by 0 bases and V by 2 bases; bases with no gene match: 0. The CDR3: CASSEQGATNEKLFF. In DNA, the CDR3 is TGTGCCAGCAGTGAACAGGGGGCAACTAATGAAAAACTGTTTTTT.

V and J are TRBV4-3 and TRBJ1-2, with D perhaps TRBD1 (6 bases). This CDR3 comprises 16 residues. Trimming took off 0 bases at V and 4 bases at J, with 15 bases between the two ends. Germline assignment: CDR1 LGHNA and CDR2 YSLEER. The CDR3 region is CASSQDRGWTIYGYTF. The CDR3 bases are TGCGCCAGCAGCCAAGATAGGGGGTGGACGATCTATGGCTACACCTTC.

The V call is TRBV29-1, the J call TRBJ2-3, with D perhaps TRBD1 (6 bases). Trimming took 4 bases from V and 0 from J, leaving 8 bases between them. The CDR3 totals 13 residues. Germline CDR1 and CDR2: SQVTM and ANQGSEA. CDR3 protein: CSVGRGSTDTQYF. CDR3 nucleotide sequence: TGCAGCGTTGGCAGGGGAAGCACAGATACGCAGTATTTT.

This chain joins TRBV10-3 and TRBJ1-1; weak D call: TRBD1 (6 bases). V lost 3 bases and J 0 bases, leaving 14 bases between the germline ends. CDR3 length: 16 amino acids. Per germline, CDR1 ENHRY and CDR2 SYGVKD. The CDR3 protein is CAISDGGAGLNTEAFF. For the CDR3, the DNA is TGTGCCATCAGTGATGGGGGGGCAGGGCTGAACACTGAAGCTTTCTTT.

This clone occurred a few times. The chain has TRBV5-1 and TRBJ2-1; 9 nucleotides match TRBD1. Trimming at V came to 4 bases and at J to 7 bases, leaving 6 bases not matched to a gene. There are 14 residues in the CDR3. In germline, CDR1 is SGHRS, CDR2 YFSETQ. CDR3 residues: CASSRGQGWNEQFF. DNA for the CDR3: TGCGCCAGCAGCAGGGGACAGGGATGGAATGAGCAGTTCTTC. Looking up the rest from reference TRBV5-1 and TRBJ2-1 gives the full variable domain: KAGVTQTPRYLIKTRGQQVTLSCSPISGHRSVSWYQQTPGQGLQFLFEYFSETQRNKGNFPGRFSGRQFSNSRSEMNVSTLELGDSALYLCASSRGQGWNEQFFGPGTRLTVL.

The rearrangement joins TRBV30 to TRBJ2-1; the match to TRBD2 covers 9 bases. The J segment lost 15 bases and the V segment lost 2 bases, leaving 2 bases of the junction unmatched. Germline loops: CDR1 GTSNPN, CDR2 SVGIG (reference sequence). This CDR3 has 10 residues. CDR3 bases: TGTGCCTGGAGTCTAGCGGGGTTGTTCTTC. It encodes CAWSLAGLFF. Based on the CDR3 plus reference TRBV30 and TRBJ2-1, the full variable domain is SQTIHQWPATLVQPVGSPLSLECTVEGTSNPNLYWYRQAAGRGLQLLFYSVGIGQISSEVPQNLSASRPQDRQFILSSKKLLLSDSGFYLCAWSLAGLFFGPGTRLTVL.